The subject of this entry is one T cell receptor (beta chain). Its antigen is still unknown. The data derive from a study of T cell responses to AZD1222 COVID-19 vaccine. TCRdb keeps only in-frame clones here, not all; method: immunoSEQ multiplex PCR. The repertoire consists of 150,000 to 200,000 clones, with about 90% occurring once and the leading ten covering 7.5% to 9.5%. CDR1 MNHEY and CDR2 SVGAGI come from the germline V gene. The ends were cut back, 6 bases at V and 1 base at J, with 13 bases in the middle. The CDR3 runs to 15 residues. Overall study results and limits: Donors were mostly white British, more females; clonal diversity possibly underestimated. Baseline antibody screening turned up just six or seven seropositive AZD1222 recipients. Spike-wide coverage was observed for vaccine-associated CD4 TCRs, with dominant responses at 160-218 and 743-854. Rises in breadth and depth of Spike-specific TCRs came after two AZD1222 doses.

The receptor comes from an adult in good health. Sequenced material: peripheral blood, taken on day 0 of AZD1222 vaccination. This rearrangement joins TRBV6-5 to TRBJ2-4, with D unclear. For the CDR3, the DNA is TGTGCCAGCAGAATCTCTGCCGGGGCCAAAAACATTCAGTACTTC. Its protein product is CASRISAGAKNIQYF.